This T cell receptor (beta chain) comes out of a study of T-cell memory formation after mild COVID-19. Study summary: The TCR clusters were mostly specific to one donor.

The V gene lost 9 bases and the J gene lost 9 bases, with 9 bases spanning the gap. The length of the CDR3 is 10 residues. It was 5'RACE with constant-segment primers that produced the TCR alpha and TCR beta cDNA libraries, which carried sample barcodes and UMIs. One entry per CDR3 protein, called by TCRdb with MiXCR from the 5' RACE reads. The table shows about 310,000 distinct CDR3 sequences, with around 15% occurring only once. This TCR was recovered from a man younger than 35 who had mild COVID-19 (a few samples of this study predate the infection). Cell type and time point are not known. V is TRBV12-3 or TRBV12-4 and J is TRBJ2-1; D gene unclear. Sequenced material: PBMCs or a T cell subset sorted from them (not recorded which). CDR3 nucleotide sequence: TGTGCCAGTGGGCCGGGTGAGCAGTTCTTC. Protein product: CASGPGEQFF.